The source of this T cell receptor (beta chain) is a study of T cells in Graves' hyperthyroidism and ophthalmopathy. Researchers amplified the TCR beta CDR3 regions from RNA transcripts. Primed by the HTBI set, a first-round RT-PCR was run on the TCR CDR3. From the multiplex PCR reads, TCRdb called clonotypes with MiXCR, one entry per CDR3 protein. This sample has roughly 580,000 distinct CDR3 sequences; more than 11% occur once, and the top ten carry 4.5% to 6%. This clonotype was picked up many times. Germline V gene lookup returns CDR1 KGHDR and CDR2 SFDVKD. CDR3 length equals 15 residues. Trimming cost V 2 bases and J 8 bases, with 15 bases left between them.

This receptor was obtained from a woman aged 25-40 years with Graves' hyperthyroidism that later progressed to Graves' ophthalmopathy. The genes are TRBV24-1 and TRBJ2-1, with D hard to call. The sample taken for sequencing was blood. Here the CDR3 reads CATSDSPGYRDEQFF. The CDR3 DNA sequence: TGTGCCACCAGTGATTCCCCGGGTTACCGCGATGAGCAGTTCTTC.